The source of this T cell receptor (beta chain) is a study of control samples from healthy donors and cancer patients. V lost 6 bases and J lost 4; bases outside the gene matches: 8. The CDR3 totals 15 residues. Germline CDR1 is MNHEY and CDR2 is SVGEGT. Measured with immunoSEQ multiplex PCR; TCRdb has only the in-frame clones, and not every one. The sample consists of roughly 88,000 clones, over 80% of them appearing once. The sequenced sample consisted of blood. This chain uses TRBV6-2 or TRBV6-3 with TRBJ1-1; TRBD1 matches 10 bases. The clonotype comes from a man aged 25-40 years in good health. In DNA, the CDR3 is TGTGCCAGCAGCCATGACAGGGGGCAGCGCACTGAAGCTTTCTTT. It codes for CASSHDRGQRTEAFF.